Listed below are T cell receptor beta chains from one sample, sequenced in a study of T-cell memory formation after mild COVID-19. TCRdb ran MiXCR on the 5' RACE reads and lists one entry per CDR3 protein. Counted here are some 340,000 distinct CDR3 sequences, approximately 12% occurring once; the ten biggest clones make up 20% to 25%. The sample comprised PBMCs or a T cell subset sorted from them (not recorded which). These TCRs come from a young man who had mild COVID-19 (a few samples of this study predate the infection). Cell type and time point are not known. The CDR3 runs from the conserved cysteine through the conserved F or W. The size field is filled for only some rows; it gives once, few, many or a size class.

clone_size	v_call	j_call	cdr3_aa
few	TRBV24-1	TRBJ1-1	CATSAGARNTEAFF
many	TRBV28	TRBJ2-5	CASSDTRGQETQYF
.	TRBV7-6	TRBJ2-2	CASSLAGHGVGELFF
few	TRBV11-2	TRBJ2-3	CASSLIADTQYF
.	TRBV4-1	TRBJ2-3	CASSQDGTATDTQYF
few	TRBV11-2	TRBJ2-5	CASNPQQQETQYF
few	TRBV5-1	TRBJ2-5	CASSFSARGGQETQYF
few	TRBV7-3	TRBJ2-3	CASSFLAGLTDTQYF
few	TRBV29-1	TRBJ1-1	CSVKVFGTEAFF
few	TRBV9	TRBJ2-1	CASSVDGNVYNEQFF
few	TRBV7-2	TRBJ2-5	CASSLGGIILETQYF
.	TRBV27	TRBJ1-2	CASRQTGTGVHGYTF
few	TRBV5-1	TRBJ1-1	CASSQQAYTEAFF
few	TRBV7-3	TRBJ1-2	CASSKTGMKDGYTF
.	TRBV6-5	TRBJ2-3	CASSFGGRDTQYF
.	TRBV28	TRBJ2-5	CASSYQLDPRGYQETQYF
.	TRBV5-1	TRBJ1-2	CASSLESNTNYGYTF
.	TRBV7-2	TRBJ1-3	CASSFAGAISSGNTIYF
few	TRBV20-1	TRBJ2-3	CSAPGTSPTDTQYF
.	TRBV27	TRBJ1-4	CASRMRWEGTNEKLFF
few	TRBV15	TRBJ2-7	CATSTGQSDEQYF
.	TRBV28	TRBJ1-4	CASSPGLVATNEKLFF
.	TRBV20-1	TRBJ2-4	CSARMSGGIKNIQYF
many	TRBV9	TRBJ2-3	CASSVAEDTQYF
.	TRBV3-1	TRBJ2-2	CASSQVLGPAWTGELFF
.	TRBV29-1	TRBJ1-3	CSVELQFGNTIYF
.	TRBV5-1	TRBJ1-4	CASRQGRDEKLFF
.	TRBV7-3	TRBJ1-1	CASSLTGEQGYTEAFF
.	TRBV10-3	TRBJ1-5	CAIRGTENQPQHF
.	TRBV7-3	TRBJ2-2	CASSSGTGSTGELFF
many	TRBV7-2	TRBJ1-1	CASTMRTGNTEAFF
many	TRBV5-1	TRBJ2-7	CASSPLTGGSSYEQYF
.	TRBV6-5	TRBJ1-4	CASSYSLGTNEKLFF
many	TRBV7-6	TRBJ2-3	CASSLGPAGGGTQYF
few	TRBV20-1	TRBJ2-5	CSASAGTSRETQYF
.	TRBV10-3	TRBJ2-3	CAISELSSRSSTDTQYF
few	TRBV7-9	TRBJ2-3	CVSAETSTDTQYF
.	TRBV11-2	TRBJ2-1	CASSLVWLGNRGLNEQFF
.	TRBV9	TRBJ2-3	CASSVMVADTQYF
.	TRBV5-1	TRBJ2-2	CASSLVVGYTGELFF
.	TRBV21-1	TRBJ1-6	CASSNRDSPLHF
few	TRBV29-1	TRBJ1-4	CSVVGGDEKLFF
.	TRBV11-2	TRBJ2-3	CASSPTGGRPSTDTQYF
.	TRBV28	TRBJ1-6	CASGWPGQGNSPLHF
.	TRBV2	TRBJ1-2	CASSEARTGVRPGYTF
.	TRBV2	TRBJ2-5	CASRGFQETQYF
few	TRBV5-1	TRBJ1-1	CASSRSGANTEAFF
.	TRBV10-2	TRBJ1-6	CASKYAGSSYNSPLHF
many	TRBV20-1	TRBJ1-2	CSASSHGGNYGYTF
.	TRBV5-6	TRBJ1-5	CASSFRSVTLPDQPQHF